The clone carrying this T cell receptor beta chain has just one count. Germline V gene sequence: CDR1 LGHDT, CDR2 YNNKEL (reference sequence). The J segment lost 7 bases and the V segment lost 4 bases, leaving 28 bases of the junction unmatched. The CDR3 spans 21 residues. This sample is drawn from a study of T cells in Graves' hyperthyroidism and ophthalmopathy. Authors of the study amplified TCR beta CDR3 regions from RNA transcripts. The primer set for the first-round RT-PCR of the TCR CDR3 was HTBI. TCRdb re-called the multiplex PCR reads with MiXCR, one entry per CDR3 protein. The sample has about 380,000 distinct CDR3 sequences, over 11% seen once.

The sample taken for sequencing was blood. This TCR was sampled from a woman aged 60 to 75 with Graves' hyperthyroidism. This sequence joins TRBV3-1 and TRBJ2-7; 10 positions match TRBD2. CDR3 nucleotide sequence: TGTGCCAGCAGCCGTTTTTTTCTAGGGGGACTAGCGCTATCGGGGGGAATTGAGCAGTACTTC. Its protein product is CASSRFFLGGLALSGGIEQYF.